Only a few counts were recorded for the clone carrying this T cell receptor beta chain. Its antigen is unknown. The sample belongs to a study of spatial heterogeneity in lung cancer. About the research overall: An average of more than ten raw reads was observed per unique TCR and UMI combination.

Regarding time point: sample taken at primary tumor resection. Whole RNA from tumor, nontumor lung or frozen PBMC was sequenced unsorted. The donors were more than 70 patients with non-small cell lung cancer that was early-stage and untreated. Every TCR cDNA molecule bore its own unique molecular identifier. TCRdb itself ran the 5' RACE reads through MiXCR, one entry per CDR3 protein. The profile covers about 40,000 distinct CDR3 sequences, with around 5.2% appearing a single time and 25% to 30% taken by the ten largest. The study, taken as a whole, reports: Ubiquitous expanded tumor TCRs were seen in blood more at resection than at follow-up.

CDR1 and CDR2 from the germline V gene are SNHLY and FYNNEI. CDR3 size: 14 residues. V was trimmed by 2 bases and J by 6 bases, leaving 10 bases between them. Source: PBMCs, taken at surgery. The chain has TRBV2 and TRBJ1-4; D not resolved. This sequence originates from a female donor with early-stage non-small cell lung cancer. Here the CDR3 reads CASSENSPYEKLFF. DNA for the CDR3: TGTGCCAGCAGTGAAAACTCCCCTTATGAAAAACTGTTTTTT.